This TCR beta chain is from a study of Ad26.COV2.S vaccination and SARS-CoV-2 variants. Study as a whole: Of the COV1001 trial arms, the Ad26.COV2.S arm included the donor. Doses of Ad26.COV2.S were injected into muscle once or twice, 56 days apart.

Comments on this clone: What it binds is unknown.

TCRdb's table, derived via immunoSEQ multiplex PCR, lists solely in-frame clones and lacks some. This sample has around 320,000 clones, with roughly 84% found just once. Treatment indicated: around 19 received Ad26.COV2.S at low or high dose, single or two shots; five or six received placebo; per-sample allocation not given. Sampling occurred on day 63 after the first vaccine or placebo injection. Trimming at V came to 0 bases and at J to 5 bases, leaving 10 bases not matched to a gene. The CDR3 length is 18 residues. General study results and limits: Analyses of TCR breadth and depth may have underestimated total T cell responses.

Source: peripheral blood, taken in a trial of Ad26.COV2.S vaccine versus placebo. The source is a person aged 18-65 years who received the Ad26.COV2.S COVID-19 vaccine or a placebo. This rearrangement joins TRBV5-3 to TRBJ2-2; 10 bases match TRBD2. TRBV5-3 is marked as an open reading frame, function uncertain. The CDR3 nucleotides read TGTGCCAGAAGCTTGGCCAGCGGGGGGGCCAAAGGGACCGGGGAGCTGTTTTTT. It encodes CARSLASGGAKGTGELFF.